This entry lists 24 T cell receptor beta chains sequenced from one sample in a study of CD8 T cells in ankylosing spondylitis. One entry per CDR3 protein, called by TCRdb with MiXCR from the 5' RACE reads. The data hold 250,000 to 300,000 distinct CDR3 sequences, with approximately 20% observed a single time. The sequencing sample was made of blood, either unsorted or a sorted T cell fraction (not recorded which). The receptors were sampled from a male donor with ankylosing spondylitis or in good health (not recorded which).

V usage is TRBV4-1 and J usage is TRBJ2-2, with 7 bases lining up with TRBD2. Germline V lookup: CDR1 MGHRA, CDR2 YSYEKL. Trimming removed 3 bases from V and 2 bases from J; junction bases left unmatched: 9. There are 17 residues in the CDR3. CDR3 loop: CASSQAPPGLNTGELFF. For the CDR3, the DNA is TGCGCCAGCAGCCAGGCGCCACCGGGACTAAACACCGGGGAGCTGTTTTTT.

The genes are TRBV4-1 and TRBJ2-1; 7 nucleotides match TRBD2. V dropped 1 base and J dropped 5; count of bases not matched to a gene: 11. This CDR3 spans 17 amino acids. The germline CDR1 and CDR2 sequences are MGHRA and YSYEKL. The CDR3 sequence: CASSQGRGGSPNNEQFF. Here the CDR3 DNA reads TGCGCCAGCAGCCAAGGGCGGGGCGGGAGCCCCAACAATGAGCAGTTCTTC.

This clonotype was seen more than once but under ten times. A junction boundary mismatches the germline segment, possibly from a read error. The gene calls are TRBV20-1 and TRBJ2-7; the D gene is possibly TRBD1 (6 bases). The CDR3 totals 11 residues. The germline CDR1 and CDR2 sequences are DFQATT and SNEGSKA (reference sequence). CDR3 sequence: CSAREGVEQYF. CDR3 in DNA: TGCAGTGCTCGAGAGGGGGTTGAGCAGTACTTC.

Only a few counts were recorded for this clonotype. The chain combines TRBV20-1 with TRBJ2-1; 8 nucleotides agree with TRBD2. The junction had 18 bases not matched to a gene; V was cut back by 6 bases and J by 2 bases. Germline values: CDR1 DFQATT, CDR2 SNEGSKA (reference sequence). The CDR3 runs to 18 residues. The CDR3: CSAPEFPPAGVAYNEQFF. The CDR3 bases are TGCAGTGCCCCCGAGTTCCCCCCAGCGGGAGTTGCCTACAATGAGCAGTTCTTC.

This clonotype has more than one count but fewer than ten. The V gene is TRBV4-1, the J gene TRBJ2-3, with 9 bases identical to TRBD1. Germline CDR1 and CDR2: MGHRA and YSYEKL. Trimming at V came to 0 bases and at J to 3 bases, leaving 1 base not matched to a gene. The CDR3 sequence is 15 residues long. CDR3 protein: CASSQEDRGTDTQYF. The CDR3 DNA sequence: TGCGCCAGCAGCCAAGAGGACAGGGGAACAGATACGCAGTATTTT.

CDR3 DNA: TGTGCCAGCTCTTCTCAAGGGACGACTGGCACAGATACGCAGTATTTT. It is translated as CASSSQGTTGTDTQYF. V usage is TRBV7-6 and J usage is TRBJ2-3; the D call may be TRBD1 or TRBD2 (5 bases each). Per germline, CDR1 SGHVS and CDR2 FNYEAQ. The germline V and J ends were trimmed by 8 bases and 1 base, with 19 bases remaining between them. CDR3 length: 16 residues.

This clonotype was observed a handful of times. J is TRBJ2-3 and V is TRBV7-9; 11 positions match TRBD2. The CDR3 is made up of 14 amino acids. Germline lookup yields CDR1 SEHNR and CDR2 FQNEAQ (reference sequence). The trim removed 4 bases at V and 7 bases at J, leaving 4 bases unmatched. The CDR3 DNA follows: TGTGCCAGCAGCTACGGGACTAGCGGATATACGCAGTATTTT. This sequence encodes CASSYGTSGYTQYF.

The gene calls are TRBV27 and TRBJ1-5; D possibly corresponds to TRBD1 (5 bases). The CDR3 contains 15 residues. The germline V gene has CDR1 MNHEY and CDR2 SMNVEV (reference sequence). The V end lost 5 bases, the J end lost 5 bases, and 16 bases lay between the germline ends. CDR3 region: CASSITYQGYQPQHF. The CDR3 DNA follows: TGTGCCAGCAGTATAACCTACCAGGGATATCAGCCCCAGCATTTT.

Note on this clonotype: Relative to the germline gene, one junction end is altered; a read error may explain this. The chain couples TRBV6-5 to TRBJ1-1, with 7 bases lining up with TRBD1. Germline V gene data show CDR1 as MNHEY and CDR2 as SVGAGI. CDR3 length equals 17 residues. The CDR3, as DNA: TGTACCAGCAGTTACGGTTGGGAGGGGGCGTTTAACGCTGAAGCTTTCTTT. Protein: CTSSYGWEGAFNAEAFF.

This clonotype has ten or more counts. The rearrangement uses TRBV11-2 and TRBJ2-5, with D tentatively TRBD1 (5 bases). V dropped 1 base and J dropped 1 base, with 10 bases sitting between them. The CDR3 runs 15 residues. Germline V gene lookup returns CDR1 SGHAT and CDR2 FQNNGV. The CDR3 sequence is CASSLGVGAQETQYF. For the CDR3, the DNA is TGTGCCAGCAGCTTAGGGGTAGGGGCCCAAGAGACCCAGTACTTC.

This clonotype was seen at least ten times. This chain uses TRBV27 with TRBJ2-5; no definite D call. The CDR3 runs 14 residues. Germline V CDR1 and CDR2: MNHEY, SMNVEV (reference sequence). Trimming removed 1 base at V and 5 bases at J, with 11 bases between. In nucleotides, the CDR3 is TGTGCCAGCAGTTTATGGAAGGGCGGCGAGACCCAGTACTTC. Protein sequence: CASSLWKGGETQYF.

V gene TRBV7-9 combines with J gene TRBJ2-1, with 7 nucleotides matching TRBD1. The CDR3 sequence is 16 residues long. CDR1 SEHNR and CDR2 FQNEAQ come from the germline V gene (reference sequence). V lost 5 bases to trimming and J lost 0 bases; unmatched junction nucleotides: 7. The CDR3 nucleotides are TGTGCCAGCAGCCCGCGGACAGGCTACTCCTACAATGAGCAGTTCTTC. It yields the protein CASSPRTGYSYNEQFF.

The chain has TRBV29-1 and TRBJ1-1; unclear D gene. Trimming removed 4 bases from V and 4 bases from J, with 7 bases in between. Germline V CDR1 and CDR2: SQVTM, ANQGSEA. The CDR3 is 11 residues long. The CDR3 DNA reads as TGCAGCGTTGTTCTCGGCACTGAAGCTTTCTTT. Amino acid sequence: CSVVLGTEAFF.

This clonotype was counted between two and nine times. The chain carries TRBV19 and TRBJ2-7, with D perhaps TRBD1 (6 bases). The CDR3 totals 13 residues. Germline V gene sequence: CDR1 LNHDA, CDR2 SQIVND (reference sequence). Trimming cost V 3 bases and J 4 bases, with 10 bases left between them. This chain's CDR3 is CASSMWDKYEQYF. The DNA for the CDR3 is TGTGCCAGTAGTATGTGGGACAAGTACGAGCAGTACTTC.

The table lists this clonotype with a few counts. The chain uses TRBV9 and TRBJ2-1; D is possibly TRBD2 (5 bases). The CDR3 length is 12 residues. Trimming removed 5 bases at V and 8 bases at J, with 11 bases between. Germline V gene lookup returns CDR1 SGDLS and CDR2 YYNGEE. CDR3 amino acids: CASSSRRDEQFF. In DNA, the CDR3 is TGTGCCAGCAGTTCGCGGCGGGATGAGCAGTTCTTC.

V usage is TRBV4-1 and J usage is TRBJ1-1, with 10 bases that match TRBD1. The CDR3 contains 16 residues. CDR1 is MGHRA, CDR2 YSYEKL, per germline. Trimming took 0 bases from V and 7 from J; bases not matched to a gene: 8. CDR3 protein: CASSQDLGTGELEAFF. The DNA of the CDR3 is TGCGCCAGCAGCCAAGATCTCGGGACAGGGGAGCTTGAAGCTTTCTTT.

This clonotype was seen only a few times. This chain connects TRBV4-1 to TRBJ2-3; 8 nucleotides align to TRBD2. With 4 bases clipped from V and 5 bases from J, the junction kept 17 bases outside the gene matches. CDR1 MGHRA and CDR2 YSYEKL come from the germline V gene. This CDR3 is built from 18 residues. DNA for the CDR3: TGCGCCAGCAGCCCAAGGGGAGCTAGCGGGCCCTCGGAAGATACGCAGTATTTT. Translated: CASSPRGASGPSEDTQYF.

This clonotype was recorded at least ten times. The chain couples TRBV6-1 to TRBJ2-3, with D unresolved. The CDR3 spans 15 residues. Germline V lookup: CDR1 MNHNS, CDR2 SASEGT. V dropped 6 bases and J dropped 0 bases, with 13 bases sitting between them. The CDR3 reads CASSPILDSTDTQYF. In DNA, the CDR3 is TGTGCCAGCAGCCCAATACTGGACAGCACAGATACGCAGTATTTT.

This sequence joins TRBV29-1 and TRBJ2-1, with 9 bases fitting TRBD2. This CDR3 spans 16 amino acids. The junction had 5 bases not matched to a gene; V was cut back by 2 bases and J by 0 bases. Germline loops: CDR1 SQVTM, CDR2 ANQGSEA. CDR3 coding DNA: TGCAGCGTTGAACCTCTTAGCGGGAGCTCCTACAATGAGCAGTTCTTC. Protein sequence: CSVEPLSGSSYNEQFF.

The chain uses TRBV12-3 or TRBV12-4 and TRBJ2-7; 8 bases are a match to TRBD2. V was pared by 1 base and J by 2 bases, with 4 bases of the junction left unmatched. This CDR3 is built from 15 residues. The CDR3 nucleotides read TGTGCCAGCAGTTTAGTACTAGCGGAAGCCTACGAGCAGTACTTC. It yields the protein CASSLVLAEAYEQYF.

The DNA of the CDR3 is TGCGCCAGCAGCCAAGTGGGACAGGGAGGACTAGCGGGAGGGTGGAACGAGCAGTACTTC. Translated, it gives CASSQVGQGGLAGGWNEQYF. The chain is built from TRBV4-1 and TRBJ2-7; 15 positions match TRBD2. Per the germline V gene, CDR1 is MGHRA and CDR2 is YSYEKL. V shed 1 base and J 5 bases; nucleotides not matched to a gene: 15. The CDR3 loop spans 20 amino acids.

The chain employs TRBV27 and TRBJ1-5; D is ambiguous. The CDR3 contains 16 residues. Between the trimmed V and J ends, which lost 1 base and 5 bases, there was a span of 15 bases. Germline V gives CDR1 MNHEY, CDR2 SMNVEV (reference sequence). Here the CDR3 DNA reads TGTGCCAGCAGTTTATTGGGCCAGCCCTGGGATCAGCCCCAGCATTTT. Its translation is CASSLLGQPWDQPQHF.

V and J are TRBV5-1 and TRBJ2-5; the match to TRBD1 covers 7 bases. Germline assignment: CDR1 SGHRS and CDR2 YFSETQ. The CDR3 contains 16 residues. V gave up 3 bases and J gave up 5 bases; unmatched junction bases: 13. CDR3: CASSSVRDSLWETQYF. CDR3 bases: TGCGCCAGCAGCTCGGTCCGGGACAGCCTTTGGGAGACCCAGTACTTC.

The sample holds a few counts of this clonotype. The CDR3 protein is CASSYPGLNTEAFF. Written as DNA, the CDR3 is TGTGCCAGCAGTTATCCGGGCCTTAACACTGAAGCTTTCTTT. The chain has TRBV6-5 and TRBJ1-1; no clear D gene. CDR1 is MNHEY and CDR2 is SVGAGI in the germline V gene. The CDR3 has 14 amino acids. V shed 3 bases and J shed 2 bases, with 10 bases lying between them.